One sample yielded the 20 T cell receptor beta chains listed below, sequenced in a study of cytomegalovirus exposure and HLA in healthy donors. Data came from immunoSEQ multiplex PCR; TCRdb stores just in-frame clones and leaves some out. The sample holds roughly 200,000 clones, around 86% seen once. Specimen: PBMCs. All receptors derive from a man aged 25 to 40 in good health and CMV-seropositive.

The rearrangement links TRBV14 to TRBJ1-3, with D unresolved. The CDR3 is 14 residues long. CDR1 and CDR2 (germline): SGHDN, FVKESK. The V gene lost 5 bases and the J gene lost 4 bases, with 12 bases spanning the gap. Written as DNA, the CDR3 is TGTGCCAGCAGCGGTCTCCTATTGGGAAACACCATATATTTT. Its protein product is CASSGLLLGNTIYF.

The rearrangement uses TRBV6-5 and TRBJ2-7, with a weak D call TRBD1 (6 bases). The germline gives CDR1 MNHEY, CDR2 SVGAGI. CDR3 length: 15 amino acids. With 5 bases removed from V and 7 bases from J, the gap between germline ends came to 21 bases. The CDR3 sequence is CASSRDIGLRGEQYF. For the CDR3, the DNA is TGTGCCAGCAGTAGGGACATAGGGCTCAGGGGAGAGCAGTACTTC.

The V call is TRBV5-4, the J call TRBJ1-1; D unclear. This CDR3 contains 11 residues. Trimming left V 3 bases short and J 8 bases short, with 8 bases between. The germline V gene encodes CDR1 SGHNT and CDR2 YYREEE (reference sequence). The CDR3 sequence is CASSSYREAFF. CDR3 nucleotides: TGTGCCAGCAGCTCTTACCGAGAAGCTTTCTTT. The full variable domain, in which reference TRBV5-4 and TRBJ1-1 provide the parts outside the CDR3, is ETGVTQSPTHLIKTRGQQVTLRCSSQSGHNTVSWYQQALGQGPQFIFQYYREEENGRGNFPPRFSGLQFPNYSSELNVNALELDDSALYLCASSSYREAFFGQGTRLTVV.

The gene calls are TRBV30 and TRBJ2-7; TRBD1 matches at 9 bases. Germline lookup yields CDR1 GTSNPN and CDR2 SVGIG (reference sequence). The trim removed 3 bases at V and 4 bases at J, leaving 7 bases unmatched. CDR3 length: 14 amino acids. The CDR3 coding sequence is TGTGCCTGGAGCACCGGGACAGGGCTATACGAGCAGTACTTC. Its translation is CAWSTGTGLYEQYF.

The rearrangement links TRBV11-2 to TRBJ2-7, with D uncertain. This CDR3 contains 12 residues. Trimming left V 5 bases short and J 3 bases short, with 8 bases between. From germline, CDR1 is SGHAT and CDR2 FQNNGV. The CDR3 sequence is CASSQDGYEQYF. The DNA for the CDR3 is TGTGCCAGCAGCCAGGACGGCTACGAGCAGTACTTC.

The chain has TRBV10-3 and TRBJ2-7; TRBD2 matches 9 bases. V lost 7 bases, J lost 2 bases, and 6 bases stayed unmatched. This CDR3 comprises 14 residues. Looked up from germline, CDR1 is ENHRY and CDR2 is SYGVKD. CDR3 protein: CAINPSGDTYEQYF. Written as DNA, the CDR3 is TGTGCCATCAACCCTAGCGGGGATACCTACGAGCAGTACTTC.

This chain links TRBV30 with TRBJ2-1; D possibly corresponds to TRBD2 (6 bases). Germline CDR1 is GTSNPN and CDR2 is SVGIG (reference sequence). V shed 1 base and J shed 5 bases, with 18 bases lying between them. The CDR3 runs 16 residues. DNA of the CDR3: TGTGCCTGGAGTGCCGGCACGGGACTCAAAAACAATGAGCAGTTCTTC. Its translation: CAWSAGTGLKNNEQFF.

The chain recombines TRBV10-2 with TRBJ1-2; no firm D call. V was shortened by 6 bases and J by 4 bases, with 15 bases between the two germline ends. Looked up from germline, CDR1 is WSHSY and CDR2 is SAAADI. The CDR3 sequence is 14 residues long. CDR3: CASSPAGQPYGYTF. The CDR3 bases are TGCGCCAGCAGCCCGGCTGGCCAGCCCTATGGCTACACCTTC.

This chain links TRBV9 with TRBJ2-7, with TRBD2 identical over 8 bases. CDR3 length: 15 amino acids. J lost 3 bases, V lost 2 bases, and 7 bases had no gene match. CDR1 and CDR2 from the germline V gene are SGDLS and YYNGEE. The CDR3 sequence: CASSVGAGAGYEQYF. The CDR3 DNA reads TGTGCCAGCAGCGTGGGAGCGGGAGCTGGCTACGAGCAGTACTTC.

The count of this clone is one. V and J are TRBV7-9 and TRBJ2-7; possible D gene TRBD1, 5 bases. In germline, CDR1 is SEHNR, CDR2 FQNEAQ (reference sequence). The CDR3 has 13 amino acids. Trimming shortened V by 5 bases and J by 3 bases, and 11 bases separated the two germline ends. CDR3 region: CASSPGIHYEQYF. In DNA, the CDR3 is TGTGCCAGCAGCCCAGGGATCCACTACGAGCAGTACTTC.

The chain has TRBV6-1 and TRBJ1-3; D remains ambiguous. Germline V gene data show CDR1 as MNHNS and CDR2 as SASEGT. The CDR3 contains 13 residues. V lost 3 bases, J lost 2 bases, and 5 bases lay in between. In DNA, the CDR3 is TGTGCCAGCAGTGATATGGCTGGAAACACCATATATTTT. Protein product: CASSDMAGNTIYF.

This chain links TRBV4-3 with TRBJ1-6; TRBD1 matches at 7 bases. Germline loops: CDR1 LGHNA, CDR2 YSLEER. The length of the CDR3 is 15 residues. Germline trimming cut 1 base from V and 7 bases from J; bases unmatched to any gene: 4. The CDR3 here is CASSQGQGGNSPLHF. The CDR3 coding sequence is TGCGCCAGCAGCCAAGGACAGGGAGGAAATTCACCCCTCCACTTT.

The rearrangement links TRBV5-1 to TRBJ1-2, with a tentative D call TRBD1 (6 bases). Germline values: CDR1 SGHRS, CDR2 YFSETQ. The CDR3 has 14 residues. The germline V and J ends were trimmed by 3 bases and 0 bases, with 9 bases remaining between them. CDR3 residues: CASSSGTPNYGYTF. In DNA, the CDR3 is TGCGCCAGCAGCTCTGGGACACCTAACTATGGCTACACCTTC.

This clone has more than one count but fewer than ten. The chain has TRBV7-3 and TRBJ2-1; no clear D gene. There are 15 residues in the CDR3. Germline V gene lookup returns CDR1 SGHTA and CDR2 FQGTGA. V lost 2 bases, J lost 5 bases, and 13 bases lay in between. The chain's CDR3 is CASSLGSPSDNEQFF. The CDR3 nucleotides are TGTGCCAGCAGCTTAGGGTCTCCTTCCGACAATGAGCAGTTCTTC. Combining the CDR3 with reference TRBV7-3 and TRBJ2-1 gives the whole variable domain GAGVSQTPSNKVTEKGKYVELRCDPISGHTALYWYRQSLGQGPEFLIYFQGTGAADDSGLPNDRFFAVRPEGSVSTLKIQRTERGDSAVYLCASSLGSPSDNEQFFGPGTRLTVL.

The CDR3 region is CASSLAGPSGAPDTQYF. In nucleotides, the CDR3 is TGTGCCAGCAGCTTAGCGGGGCCTAGCGGGGCCCCGGATACGCAGTATTTT. J is TRBJ2-3 and V is TRBV7-9, with 9 bases identical to TRBD2. J lost 6 bases, V lost 0 bases, and 10 bases had no gene match. The CDR3 runs to 17 residues. Germline V gene sequence: CDR1 SEHNR, CDR2 FQNEAQ (reference sequence).

This clone has only a few counts. The V gene is TRBV21-1, the J gene TRBJ2-3; the table assigns TRBD2, which was not confirmed against the DNA. TRBV21-1 is a pseudogene. The CDR3 contains 14 residues. Written as DNA, the CDR3 is TGTGCCAGCAATAGGGGAGGTAGCACAGATACGCAGTATTTT. Amino acids: CASNRGGSTDTQYF.

The rearrangement joins TRBV4-1 to TRBJ2-7; D might be TRBD1 (5 bases). Germline CDR1 reads MGHRA; CDR2 reads YSYEKL. CDR3 size: 15 residues. The V end lost 4 bases, the J end lost 2 bases, and 15 bases lay between the germline ends. The chain's CDR3 is CASSPQTVKTYEQYF. Here the CDR3 DNA reads TGCGCCAGCAGCCCACAGACAGTAAAAACCTACGAGCAGTACTTC.

This chain links TRBV5-1 with TRBJ2-2; D is unresolved. The germline V gene has CDR1 SGHRS and CDR2 YFSETQ. CDR3 length: 14 amino acids. The germline V and J ends were trimmed by 4 bases and 4 bases, with 11 bases remaining between them. For the CDR3, the DNA is TGCGCCAGCAGCGCGGTTGAATCCACCGGGGAGCTGTTTTTT. This sequence encodes CASSAVESTGELFF. Based on the CDR3 plus reference TRBV5-1 and TRBJ2-2, the full variable domain is KAGVTQTPRYLIKTRGQQVTLSCSPISGHRSVSWYQQTPGQGLQFLFEYFSETQRNKGNFPGRFSGRQFSNSRSEMNVSTLELGDSALYLCASSAVESTGELFFGEGSRLTVL.

The chain has TRBV6-5 and TRBJ2-6; 7 bases are shared with TRBD1. J lost 12 bases, V lost 6 bases, and 14 bases had no gene match. CDR1 MNHEY and CDR2 SVGAGI come from the germline V gene. The CDR3 spans 15 residues. The CDR3 loop is CASSPTWSGQSVLTF. Here the CDR3 DNA reads TGTGCCAGCAGCCCCACCTGGTCGGGACAGAGCGTCCTGACTTTC.

As regards this clone: Other DNA sequences in the sample encode the same CDR3. V is TRBV19 and J is TRBJ2-7; no clear D gene. Germline V gene sequence: CDR1 LNHDA, CDR2 SQIVND (reference sequence). The CDR3 length is 13 residues. Trimming stripped 1 base from V and 2 bases from J, with 6 bases between. The CDR3 spells CASSIGTTYEQYF. CDR3 in DNA: TGTGCCAGTAGTATAGGCACTACCTACGAGCAGTACTTC.